Below, one TCR beta chain is given with its context. The antigen is not known. These data come from a study of OX40 agonist ivuxolimab in advanced cancers. For the study at large: Patients in the trial were receiving intravenous ivuxolimab every 2 weeks, at doses of 0.01 to 10 mg/kg. Study observations and caveats: The CD4+ and CD8+ T cells in the blood had expanded clonally by week 6 at 0.1 to 3.0 mg/kg. Among T cells, CD8+ cells averaged more expanded clones than CD4+ cells.

Peripheral blood came from all dose cohorts at three timepoints. CDR1 and CDR2 from the germline V gene are MDHEN and SYDVKM. The CDR3 sequence is 16 residues long. The trim removed 2 bases at V and 1 base at J, leaving 8 bases unmatched. Clones were sequenced by immunoSEQ multiplex PCR, and TCRdb holds only the in-frame ones, with some missing. The data contain roughly 32,000 clones, more than 70% of them singletons. The sample consisted of CD4+ or CD8+ T cells sorted from blood, taken in a trial of the OX40 agonist ivuxolimab. The clonotype was recovered from an adult with an advanced solid tumor such as melanoma, head and neck, liver or kidney cancer. The rearrangement joins TRBV28 to TRBJ2-7; 7 bases agree with TRBD2. The CDR3 loop reads CASSLPGEGNSYEQYF. Here the CDR3 DNA reads TGTGCCAGCAGTTTACCCGGGGAGGGGAATTCCTACGAGCAGTACTTC.